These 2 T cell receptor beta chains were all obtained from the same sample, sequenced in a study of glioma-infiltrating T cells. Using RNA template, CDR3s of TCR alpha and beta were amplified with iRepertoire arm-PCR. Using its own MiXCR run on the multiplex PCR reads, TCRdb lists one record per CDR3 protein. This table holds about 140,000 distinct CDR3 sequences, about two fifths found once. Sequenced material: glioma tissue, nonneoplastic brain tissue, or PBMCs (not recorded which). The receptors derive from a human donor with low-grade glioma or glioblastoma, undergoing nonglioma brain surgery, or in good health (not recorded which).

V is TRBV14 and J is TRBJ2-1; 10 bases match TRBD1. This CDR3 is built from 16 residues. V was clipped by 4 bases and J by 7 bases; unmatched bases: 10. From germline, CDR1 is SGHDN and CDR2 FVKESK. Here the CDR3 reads CASSPLGTGARNEQFF. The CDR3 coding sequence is TGTGCCAGCAGCCCATTGGGGACAGGGGCGAGGAATGAGCAGTTCTTC.

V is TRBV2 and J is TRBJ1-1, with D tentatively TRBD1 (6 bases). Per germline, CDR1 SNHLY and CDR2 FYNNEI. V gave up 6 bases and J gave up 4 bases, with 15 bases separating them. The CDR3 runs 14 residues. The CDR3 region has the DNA TGTGCCAGCAGAGAGATCAGGGGTTCCACTGAAGCTTTCTTT. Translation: CASREIRGSTEAFF.